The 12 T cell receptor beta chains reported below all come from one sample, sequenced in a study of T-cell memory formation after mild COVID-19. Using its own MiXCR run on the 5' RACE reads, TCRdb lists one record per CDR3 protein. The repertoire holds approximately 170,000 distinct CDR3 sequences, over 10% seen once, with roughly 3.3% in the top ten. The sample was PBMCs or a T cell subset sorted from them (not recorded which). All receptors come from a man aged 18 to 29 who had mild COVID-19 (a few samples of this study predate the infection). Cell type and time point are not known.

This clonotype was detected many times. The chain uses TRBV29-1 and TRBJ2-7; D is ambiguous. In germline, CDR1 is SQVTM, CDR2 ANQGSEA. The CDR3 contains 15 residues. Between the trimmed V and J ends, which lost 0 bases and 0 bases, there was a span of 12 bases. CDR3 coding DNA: TGCAGCGTTGAAGATCCCGGCGGTAGCTCCTACGAGCAGTACTTC. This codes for CSVEDPGGSSYEQYF.

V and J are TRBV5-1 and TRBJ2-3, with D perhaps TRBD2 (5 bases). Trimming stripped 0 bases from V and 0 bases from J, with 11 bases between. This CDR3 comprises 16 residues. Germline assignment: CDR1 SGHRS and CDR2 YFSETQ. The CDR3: CASSLAGLASTDTQYF. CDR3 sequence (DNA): TGCGCCAGCAGCTTGGCTGGACTGGCTAGCACAGATACGCAGTATTTT.

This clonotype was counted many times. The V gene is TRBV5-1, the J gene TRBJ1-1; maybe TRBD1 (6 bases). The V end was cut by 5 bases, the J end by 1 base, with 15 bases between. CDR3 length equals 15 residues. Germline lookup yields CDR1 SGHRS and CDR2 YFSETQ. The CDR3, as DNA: TGCGCCAGCAGAACTACGGGGGGGGCGAACACTGAAGCTTTCTTT. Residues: CASRTTGGANTEAFF.

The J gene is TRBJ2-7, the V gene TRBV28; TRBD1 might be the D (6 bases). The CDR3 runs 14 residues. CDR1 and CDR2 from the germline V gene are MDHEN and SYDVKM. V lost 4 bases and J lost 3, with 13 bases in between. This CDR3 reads CASSSPGQSYEQYV. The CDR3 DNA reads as TGTGCCAGCAGTTCCCCGGGACAAAGCTACGAGCAGTACGTC.

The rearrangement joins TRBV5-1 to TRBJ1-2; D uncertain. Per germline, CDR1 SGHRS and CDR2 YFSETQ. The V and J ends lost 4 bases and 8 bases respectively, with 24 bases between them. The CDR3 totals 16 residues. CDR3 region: CASSTTSRVQSEGYTF. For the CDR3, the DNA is TGCGCCAGCAGCACTACCTCCCGGGTACAGAGTGAGGGCTACACCTTC.

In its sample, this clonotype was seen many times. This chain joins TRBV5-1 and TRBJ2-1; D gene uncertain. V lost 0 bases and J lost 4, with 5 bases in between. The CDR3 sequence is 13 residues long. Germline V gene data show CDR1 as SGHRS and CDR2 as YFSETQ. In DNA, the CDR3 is TGCGCCAGCAGCTTGGTCCGATACAATGAGCAGTTCTTC. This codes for CASSLVRYNEQFF.

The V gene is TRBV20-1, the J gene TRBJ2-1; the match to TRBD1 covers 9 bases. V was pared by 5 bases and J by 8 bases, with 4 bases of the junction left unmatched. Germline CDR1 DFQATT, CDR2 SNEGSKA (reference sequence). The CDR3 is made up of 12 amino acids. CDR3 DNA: TGCAGTGCTTGGGGACAGGGCGATGAGCAGTTCTTC. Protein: CSAWGQGDEQFF.

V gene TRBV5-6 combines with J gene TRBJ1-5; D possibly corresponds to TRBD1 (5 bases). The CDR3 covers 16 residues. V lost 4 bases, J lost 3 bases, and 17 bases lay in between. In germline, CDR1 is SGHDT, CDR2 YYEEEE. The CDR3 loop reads CASSTGPMDDNQPQHF. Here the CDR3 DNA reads TGTGCCAGCAGCACGGGACCCATGGATGACAATCAGCCCCAGCATTTT. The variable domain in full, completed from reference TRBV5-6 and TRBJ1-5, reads DAGVTQSPTHLIKTRGQQVTLRCSPKSGHDTVSWYQQALGQGPQFIFQYYEEEERQRGNFPDRFSGHQFPNYSSELNVNALLLGDSALYLCASSTGPMDDNQPQHFGDGTRLSIL.

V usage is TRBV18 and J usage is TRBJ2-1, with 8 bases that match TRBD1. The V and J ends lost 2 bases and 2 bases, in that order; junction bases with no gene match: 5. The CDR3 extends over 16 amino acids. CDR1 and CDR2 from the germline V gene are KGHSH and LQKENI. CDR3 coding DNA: TGTGCCAGCTCACCAGTACTACAGGGGGCCTACAATGAGCAGTTCTTC. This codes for CASSPVLQGAYNEQFF.

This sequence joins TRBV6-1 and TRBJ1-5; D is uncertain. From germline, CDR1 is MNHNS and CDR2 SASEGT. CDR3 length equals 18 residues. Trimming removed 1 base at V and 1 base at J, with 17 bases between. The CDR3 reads CASSEDPRGTRSNQPQHF. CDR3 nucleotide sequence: TGTGCCAGCAGTGAAGATCCCAGAGGAACGAGGAGCAATCAGCCCCAGCATTTT.

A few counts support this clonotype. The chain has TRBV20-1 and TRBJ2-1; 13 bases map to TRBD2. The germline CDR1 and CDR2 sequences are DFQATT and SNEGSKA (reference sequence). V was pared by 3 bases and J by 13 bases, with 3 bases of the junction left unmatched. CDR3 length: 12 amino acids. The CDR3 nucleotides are TGCAGTGCTAGGACTAGCGGGGGGTCACAGTTCTTC. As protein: CSARTSGGSQFF.

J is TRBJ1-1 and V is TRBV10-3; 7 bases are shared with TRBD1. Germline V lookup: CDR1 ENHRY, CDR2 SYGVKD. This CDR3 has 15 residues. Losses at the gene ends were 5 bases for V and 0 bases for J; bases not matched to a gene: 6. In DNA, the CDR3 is TGTGCCATCAGTCCGGGACAGACTATGAACACTGAAGCTTTCTTT. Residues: CAISPGQTMNTEAFF.